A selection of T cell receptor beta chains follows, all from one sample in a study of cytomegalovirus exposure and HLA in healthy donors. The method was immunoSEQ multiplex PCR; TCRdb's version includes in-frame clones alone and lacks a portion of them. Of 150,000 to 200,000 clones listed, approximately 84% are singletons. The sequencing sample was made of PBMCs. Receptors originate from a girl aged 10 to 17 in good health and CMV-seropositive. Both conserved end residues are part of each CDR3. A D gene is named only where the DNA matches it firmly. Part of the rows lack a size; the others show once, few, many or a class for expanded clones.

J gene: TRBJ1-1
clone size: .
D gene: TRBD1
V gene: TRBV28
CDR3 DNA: TGTGCCAGCTCAACTTACGGACAGGGGTGGACTGAAGCTTTCTTT
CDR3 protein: CASSTYGQGWTEAFF

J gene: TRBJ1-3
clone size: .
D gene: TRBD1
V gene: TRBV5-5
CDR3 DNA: TGTGCCAGCAGCTCCGTCCGAGGACAGGGTTTCTCTGGAAACACCATATATTTT
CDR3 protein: CASSSVRGQGFSGNTIYF

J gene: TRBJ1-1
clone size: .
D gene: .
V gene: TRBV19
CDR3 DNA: TGTGCCAGTAGTATAGTAAAAGGACAGACTGAAGCTTTCTTT
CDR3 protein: CASSIVKGQTEAFF

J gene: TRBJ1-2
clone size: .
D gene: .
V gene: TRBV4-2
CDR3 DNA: TGTGCCAGCAGCCCGACCCCGCCAGAGGGAGAAGAAGATGGCTACACCTTC
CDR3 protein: CASSPTPPEGEEDGYTF

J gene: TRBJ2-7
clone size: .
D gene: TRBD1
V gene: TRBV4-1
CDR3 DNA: TGCGCCAGCAGCCTAAAGACAGGGGAATCGGGTGAGCAGTACTTC
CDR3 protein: CASSLKTGESGEQYF

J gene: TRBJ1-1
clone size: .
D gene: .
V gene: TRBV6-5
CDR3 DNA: TGTGCCAGCAGTTACTTAGGGGGGAGGGGGACTGAAGCTTTCTTT
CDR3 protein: CASSYLGGRGTEAFF

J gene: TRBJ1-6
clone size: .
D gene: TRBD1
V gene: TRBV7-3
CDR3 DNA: TGTGCCAGCAGCCCCGGGACAGCCAATTCACCCCTCCACTTT
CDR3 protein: CASSPGTANSPLHF

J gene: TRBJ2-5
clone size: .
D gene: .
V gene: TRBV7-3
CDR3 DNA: TGTGCCAGCAGCTTTATAAGGGGAGAGACCCAGTACTTC
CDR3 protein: CASSFIRGETQYF

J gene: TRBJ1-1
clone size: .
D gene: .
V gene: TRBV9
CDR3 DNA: TGTGCCAGCAGCGTTGGACAGAGCACTGAAGCTTTCTTT
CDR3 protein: CASSVGQSTEAFF

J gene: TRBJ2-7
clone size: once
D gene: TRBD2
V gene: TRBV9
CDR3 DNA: TGTGCCAGCAGCCCCGGGCTGGGGGGGTACGAGCAGTACTTC
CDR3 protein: CASSPGLGGYEQYF

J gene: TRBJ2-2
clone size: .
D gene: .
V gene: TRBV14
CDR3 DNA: TGTGCCAGCAGCCAAGAAATAACAGGGCCCGGGGAGCTGTTTTTT
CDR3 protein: CASSQEITGPGELFF

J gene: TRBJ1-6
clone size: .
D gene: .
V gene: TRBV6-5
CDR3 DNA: TGTGCCAGCAGCCGAGGACAGATCAATTCACCCCTCCACTTT
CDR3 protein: CASSRGQINSPLHF

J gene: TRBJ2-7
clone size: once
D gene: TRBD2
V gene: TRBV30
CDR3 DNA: TGTGCCTGGAGTTTTAGCGGGGGGCCCCCTAACGCATTC
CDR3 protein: CAWSFSGGPPNAF

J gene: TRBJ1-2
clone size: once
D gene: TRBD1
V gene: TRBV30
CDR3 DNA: TGTGCCTGGACACAGGGGTCCTATGGCTACACCTTC
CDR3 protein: CAWTQGSYGYTF

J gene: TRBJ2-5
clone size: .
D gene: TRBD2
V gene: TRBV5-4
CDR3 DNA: TGTGCCAGCAGCTCCGGGACTAGCGGGGTTGAGACCCAGTACTTC
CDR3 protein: CASSSGTSGVETQYF

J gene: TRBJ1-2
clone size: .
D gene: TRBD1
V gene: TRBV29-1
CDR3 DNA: TGCAGCGCCCAAACTTTCCGGGACAGCTATGGCTACACCTTC
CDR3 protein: CSAQTFRDSYGYTF

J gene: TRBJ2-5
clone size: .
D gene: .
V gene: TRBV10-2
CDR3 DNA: TGCGCCAGCAGAATGGACAGAGTGGAGACCCAGTACTTC
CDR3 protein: CASRMDRVETQYF

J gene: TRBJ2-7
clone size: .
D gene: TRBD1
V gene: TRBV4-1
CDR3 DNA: TGCGCCAGCAGCCAAGGACAGGGGAACACCTACGAGCAGTACTTC
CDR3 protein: CASSQGQGNTYEQYF

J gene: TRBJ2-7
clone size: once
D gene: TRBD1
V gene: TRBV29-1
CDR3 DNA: TGCAGCGTCGGACAGGGGGCTAAAGAGCAGTACTTC
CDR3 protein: CSVGQGAKEQYF

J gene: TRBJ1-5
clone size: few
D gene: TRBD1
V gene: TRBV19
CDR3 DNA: TGTGCCAGTATGACAAGGACAGGGCCTCAGCCCCAGCATTTT
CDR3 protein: CASMTRTGPQPQHF

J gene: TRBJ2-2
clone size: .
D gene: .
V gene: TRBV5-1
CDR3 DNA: TGCGCCAGCAGCTTTACGGGTTCCGGGGAGCTGTTTTTT
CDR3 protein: CASSFTGSGELFF

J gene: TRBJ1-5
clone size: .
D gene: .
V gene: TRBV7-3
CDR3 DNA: TGTGCCAGCAACTTAAGGTTCCGCAGGTCGGTTAGTCAGCCCCAGCATTTT
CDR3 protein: CASNLRFRRSVSQPQHF

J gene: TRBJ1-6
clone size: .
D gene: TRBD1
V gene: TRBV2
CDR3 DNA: TGTGCCAGCAGTACCGACAGGGGGCTTTCACCCCTCCACTTT
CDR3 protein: CASSTDRGLSPLHF

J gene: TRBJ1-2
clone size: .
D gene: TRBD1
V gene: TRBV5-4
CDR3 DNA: TGTGCCAGCAGCACCGGACAGGGCTTTTTGGATGGCTACACCTTC
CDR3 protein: CASSTGQGFLDGYTF

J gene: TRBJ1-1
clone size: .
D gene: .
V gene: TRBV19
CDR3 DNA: TGTGCCAGTATGAACAGACAAAACACTGAAGCTTTCTTT
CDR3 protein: CASMNRQNTEAFF

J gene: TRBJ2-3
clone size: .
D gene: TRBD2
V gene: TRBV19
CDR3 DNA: TGTGCCAGTAGTATAGTAGCGGGGGGGGCAGATACGCAGTATTTT
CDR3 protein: CASSIVAGGADTQYF

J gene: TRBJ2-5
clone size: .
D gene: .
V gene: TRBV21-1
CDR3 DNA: TGTGCCAGCGGCCGGGACAGGGCCCAAGAGACCCAGTACTTC
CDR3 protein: CASGRDRAQETQYF

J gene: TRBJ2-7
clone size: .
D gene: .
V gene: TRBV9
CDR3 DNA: TGTGCCAGCAGCCCCGGCGGGGACGCAGTCTACGAGCAGTACTTC
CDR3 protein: CASSPGGDAVYEQYF

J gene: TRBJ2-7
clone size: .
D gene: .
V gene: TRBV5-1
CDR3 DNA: TGCGCCAGCAGGGCCAGGGAACACGAGCAGTACTTC
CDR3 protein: CASRAREHEQYF

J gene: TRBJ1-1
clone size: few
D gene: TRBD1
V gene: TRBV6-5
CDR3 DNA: TGTGCCAGCAGTTACTGGGGACAGGGAGGCACTGAAGCTTTCTTT
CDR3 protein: CASSYWGQGGTEAFF

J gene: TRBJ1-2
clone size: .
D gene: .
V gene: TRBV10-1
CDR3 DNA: TGCGCCAGCAGTCCAGGGGCTCGAGTTGGCTACACCTTC
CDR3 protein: CASSPGARVGYTF

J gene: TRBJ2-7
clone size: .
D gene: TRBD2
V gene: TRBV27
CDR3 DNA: TGTGCCAGCAGTTTGGGGGGGGGTATTGGCGAGCAGTACTTC
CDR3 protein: CASSLGGGIGEQYF

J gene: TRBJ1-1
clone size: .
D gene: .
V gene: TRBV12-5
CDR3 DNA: TGTGCTAGTGGTTTGCCCCCGGGGGGAGGGGCGCCGGAAGGTATCGGAGCTTTCTTT
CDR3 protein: CASGLPPGGGAPEGIGAFF

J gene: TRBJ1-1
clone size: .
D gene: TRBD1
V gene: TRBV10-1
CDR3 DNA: TGCGCCAGCAGTCAAACAGGGGGCGAGAACACTGAAGCTTTCTTT
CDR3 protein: CASSQTGGENTEAFF

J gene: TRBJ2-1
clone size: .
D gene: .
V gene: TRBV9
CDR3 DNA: TGTGCCAGCAGCGTAGAAGGCGGTGAGCAGTTCTTC
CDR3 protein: CASSVEGGEQFF

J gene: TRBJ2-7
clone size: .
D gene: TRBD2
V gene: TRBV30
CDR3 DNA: TGTGCCTGGAGGCCGGGACTAGCGGGGGGAGGTTACGAGCAGTACTTC
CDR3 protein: CAWRPGLAGGGYEQYF

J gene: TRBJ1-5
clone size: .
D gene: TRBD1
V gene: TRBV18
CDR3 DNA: TGTGCCAGCTCACCGAATGGACAGGGGTCCACCCAGCATTTT
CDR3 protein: CASSPNGQGSTQHF

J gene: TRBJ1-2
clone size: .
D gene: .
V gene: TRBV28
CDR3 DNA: TGTGCCAGCTGGGGGGACTATGGCTACACCTTC
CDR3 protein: CASWGDYGYTF

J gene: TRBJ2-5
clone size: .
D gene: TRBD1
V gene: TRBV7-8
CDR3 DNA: TGTGCCAGCAGCCTCAAGACCGGGACAGGCCAAGAGACCCAGTACTTC
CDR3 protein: CASSLKTGTGQETQYF

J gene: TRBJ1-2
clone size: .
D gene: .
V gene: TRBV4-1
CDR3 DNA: TGCGCCAGCAGCCAAGCCCTCAGGGGTTCCAACTATGGCTACACCTTC
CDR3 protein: CASSQALRGSNYGYTF

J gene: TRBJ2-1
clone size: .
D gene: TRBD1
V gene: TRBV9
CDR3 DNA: TGTGCCAGCAGCGTAGACGGGACAGGGCGTCCGTCGGAGTTCTTC
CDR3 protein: CASSVDGTGRPSEFF

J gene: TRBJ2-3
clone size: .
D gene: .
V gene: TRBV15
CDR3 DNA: TGTGCCACCGCAGGTACGAGAGGGAGTTCAGATACGCAGTATTTT
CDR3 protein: CATAGTRGSSDTQYF

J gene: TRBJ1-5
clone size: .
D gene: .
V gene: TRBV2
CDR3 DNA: TGTGCCAGCAGCGGCCTAAGAGGTAATCAGCCCCAGCATTTT
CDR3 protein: CASSGLRGNQPQHF

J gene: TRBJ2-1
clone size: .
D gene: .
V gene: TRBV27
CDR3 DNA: TGTGCCAGCAGTTTGGGCACGTCTGTCTACAATGAGCAGTTCTTC
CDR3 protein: CASSLGTSVYNEQFF

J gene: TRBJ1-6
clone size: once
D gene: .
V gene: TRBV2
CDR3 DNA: TGTGCCAGCAGTGAAATCCGGGCCGGCGGGGGGACCCTCCACTTT
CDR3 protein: CASSEIRAGGGTLHF

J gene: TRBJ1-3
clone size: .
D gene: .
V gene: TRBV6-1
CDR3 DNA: TGTGCCAGCCGTTTAAACTCTGGAAACACCATATATTTT
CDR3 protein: CASRLNSGNTIYF

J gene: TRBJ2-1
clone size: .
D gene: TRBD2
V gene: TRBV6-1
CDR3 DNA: TGTGCCAGCACCCTGGGCCAGCGGGGGGACAATGAGCAGTTCTTC
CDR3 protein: CASTLGQRGDNEQFF

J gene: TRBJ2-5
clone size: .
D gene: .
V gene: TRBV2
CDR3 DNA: TGTGCCAGCAAAGGCGGGGCGAAAGAGACCCAGTACTTC
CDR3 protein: CASKGGAKETQYF

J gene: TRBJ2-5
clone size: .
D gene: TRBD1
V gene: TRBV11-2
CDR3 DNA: TGTGCCAGCAGCTTAGGTTTACAGGGGCGGCAAGAGACCCAGTACTTC
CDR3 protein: CASSLGLQGRQETQYF

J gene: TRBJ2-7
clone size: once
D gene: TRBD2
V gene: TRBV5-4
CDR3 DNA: TGTGCCAGCAGCTTGCCTAGCGGGGGGCATTACGAGCAGTACTTC
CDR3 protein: CASSLPSGGHYEQYF

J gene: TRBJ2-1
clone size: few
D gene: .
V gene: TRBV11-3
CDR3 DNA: TGTGCCAGCAGCTTAGATTGGGTAAAGGGGGATGGGACCTACAATGAGCAGTTCTTC
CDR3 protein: CASSLDWVKGDGTYNEQFF

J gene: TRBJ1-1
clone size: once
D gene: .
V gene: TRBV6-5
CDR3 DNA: TGTGCCAGCAGTTTTTCAGTCATTTTCTCCGCTGAAGCTTTCTTT
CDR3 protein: CASSFSVIFSAEAFF

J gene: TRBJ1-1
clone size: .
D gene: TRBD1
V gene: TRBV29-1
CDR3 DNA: TGCAGCGTTCCGGGACAGGGCGGAGTCACTGAAGCTTTCTTT
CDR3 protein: CSVPGQGGVTEAFF

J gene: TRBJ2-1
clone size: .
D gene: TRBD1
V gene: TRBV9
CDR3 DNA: TGTGCCAGCAGCGCGGGGACAGGGACATACAATGAGCAGTTCTTC
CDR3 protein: CASSAGTGTYNEQFF

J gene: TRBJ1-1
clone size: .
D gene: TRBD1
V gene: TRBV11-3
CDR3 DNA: TGTGCCAGCAGCTCCTCGGACAGGGGGCGTTCAGAAGCTTTCTTT
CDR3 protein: CASSSSDRGRSEAFF

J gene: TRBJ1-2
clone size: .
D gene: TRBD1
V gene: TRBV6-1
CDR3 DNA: TGTGCCAGCAGGTTGACAGGGGCGGCTTATGGCTACACCTTC
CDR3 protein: CASRLTGAAYGYTF

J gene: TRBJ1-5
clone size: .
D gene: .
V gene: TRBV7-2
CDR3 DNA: TGTGCCAGCGTGGATGTCGGGGGGAATCAGCCCCAGCATTTT
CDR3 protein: CASVDVGGNQPQHF

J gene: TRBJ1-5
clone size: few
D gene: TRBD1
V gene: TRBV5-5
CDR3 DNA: TGTGCCAGCAGCCGATCCCCGGACAGGGGAGATCAGCCCCAGCATTTT
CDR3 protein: CASSRSPDRGDQPQHF

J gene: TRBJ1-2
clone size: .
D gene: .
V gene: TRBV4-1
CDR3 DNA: TGCGCCAGCAGCCAGGCTGGACAGACCTATGGCTACACCTTC
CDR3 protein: CASSQAGQTYGYTF

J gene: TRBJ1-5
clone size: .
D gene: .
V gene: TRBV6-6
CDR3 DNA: TGTGCCAGCAGGGACACAAATCAGCCCCAGCATTTT
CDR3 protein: CASRDTNQPQHF